A selection of T cell receptor beta chains follows, all from one sample in a study of Graves' ophthalmopathy and Graves' hyperthyroidism. TCRdb recomputed calls from the multiplex PCR reads with MiXCR, one row per CDR3 protein. The sample carries almost 750,000 distinct CDR3 sequences, around 40% recorded once. Sequencing was done on a sample of peripheral blood. These TCRs come from an adult man with Graves' ophthalmopathy. Each CDR3 is given with its conserved first and last residue. Each record gives: D gene, J gene, V gene, clone size, CDR3 DNA, CDR3 protein. D genes are given only for firm matches. The size entry is marked missing in some rows and otherwise reads once, few, many or a size class.

D gene: NA; J gene: TRBJ1-4; V gene: TRBV7-2; clone size: many; CDR3 DNA: TGTGCCAGCAGCCCCCAGGGTGCTAATGAAAAACTGTTTTTT; CDR3 protein: CASSPQGANEKLFF
D gene: TRBD1; J gene: TRBJ1-2; V gene: TRBV9; clone size: NA; CDR3 DNA: TGTGCCAGCAGCTCAGCGGGACAGGGGAACTATGGCTACACCTTC; CDR3 protein: CASSSAGQGNYGYTF
D gene: NA; J gene: TRBJ1-1; V gene: TRBV7-9; clone size: NA; CDR3 DNA: TGTGCCTGGAGTGTGGGGGGGGCTGGTGAAGCTTTCTTT; CDR3 protein: CAWSVGGAGEAFF
D gene: NA; J gene: TRBJ1-4; V gene: TRBV7-9; clone size: few; CDR3 DNA: TGTGCCAGCAGCTTAGATGAGGGAGGTGCTGAAAAACTGTTTTTT; CDR3 protein: CASSLDEGGAEKLFF
D gene: NA; J gene: TRBJ2-7; V gene: TRBV29-1; clone size: NA; CDR3 DNA: TGCAGCGTTGAGAGCTCGGGACAATCACACTACGAGCAGTACTTC; CDR3 protein: CSVESSGQSHYEQYF
D gene: TRBD2; J gene: TRBJ2-7; V gene: TRBV7-6; clone size: few; CDR3 DNA: TGTGCCAGCAGCTCGGCTGGCGGGGGGATAGGGTGGATCCCGGGCGAGCAGTACTTC; CDR3 protein: CASSSAGGGIGWIPGEQYF
D gene: NA; J gene: TRBJ1-2; V gene: TRBV7-9; clone size: few; CDR3 DNA: TGTGCCAGCAGCTTAATATCGGCAGTCTATGGCTACACCTTC; CDR3 protein: CASSLISAVYGYTF
D gene: NA; J gene: TRBJ1-4; V gene: TRBV25-1; clone size: NA; CDR3 DNA: TGTACCAGCAGTGACTGGGGGGCAGCGGAAAAACTGTTTTTT; CDR3 protein: CTSSDWGAAEKLFF
D gene: NA; J gene: TRBJ1-1; V gene: TRBV7-2; clone size: NA; CDR3 DNA: TGTGCCAGCAGCTTAGCGAACAGGGTAATGTGGGCTTTCTTT; CDR3 protein: CASSLANRVMWAFF
D gene: TRBD1; J gene: TRBJ2-7; V gene: TRBV19; clone size: many; CDR3 DNA: TGCGCCAGTACTGGACAGGGAACCTACGAGCAGTACTTC; CDR3 protein: CASTGQGTYEQYF
D gene: TRBD1; J gene: TRBJ1-1; V gene: TRBV29-1; clone size: few; CDR3 DNA: TGCAGCGCACTACAGGGGGCCCCCACTGAAGCTTTCTTT; CDR3 protein: CSALQGAPTEAFF
D gene: TRBD2; J gene: TRBJ2-7; V gene: TRBV2; clone size: few; CDR3 DNA: TGTGCCAGCACCCGCCTTAGCGGGACGCACTACGAGCAGTACTTC; CDR3 protein: CASTRLSGTHYEQYF